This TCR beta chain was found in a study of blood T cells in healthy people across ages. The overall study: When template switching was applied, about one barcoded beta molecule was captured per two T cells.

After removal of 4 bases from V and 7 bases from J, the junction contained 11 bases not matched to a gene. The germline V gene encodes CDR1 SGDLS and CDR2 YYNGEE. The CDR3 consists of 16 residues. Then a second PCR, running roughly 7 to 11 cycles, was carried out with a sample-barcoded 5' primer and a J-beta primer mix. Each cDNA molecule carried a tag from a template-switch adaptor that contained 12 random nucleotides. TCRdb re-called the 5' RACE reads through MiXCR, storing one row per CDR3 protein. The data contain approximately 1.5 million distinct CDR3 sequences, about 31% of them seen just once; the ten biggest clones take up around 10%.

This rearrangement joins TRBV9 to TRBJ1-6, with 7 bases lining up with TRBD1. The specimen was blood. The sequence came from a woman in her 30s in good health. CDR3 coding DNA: TGTGCCAGCAGCTCCCCCAGAGACAGGGTGAATTCACCCCTCCACTTT. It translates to CASSSPRDRVNSPLHF.